The source of this T cell receptor beta chain is a study of T cell responses to AZD1222 COVID-19 vaccine. Study-level results: Regions 160-218 and 743-854 held dominance among vaccine-associated CD4 TCRs, which spanned spike. Increases in Spike-specific TCR breadth and depth were seen after two AZD1222 doses. Repertoire sampling happened only post peak T cell response.

Measured with immunoSEQ multiplex PCR; TCRdb has only the in-frame clones, and not every one. The sample shows fewer than 40,000 clones, 88% of them seen only once. Turning to this clone: Its specificity is unknown.

The CDR3 has 15 residues. The chain joins TRBV21-1 to TRBJ1-1. TRBV21-1 is an annotated pseudogene. The input for sequencing was peripheral blood, taken 28 days after the second dose of the MenACWY control vaccine. The origin of this receptor is an adult who received the MenACWY meningococcal vaccine as a control. The CDR3 sequence: CASSTRITDVTEAFF. In DNA, the CDR3 is TGTGCCAGCAGCACCCGAATAACTGATGTCACTGAAGCTTTCTTT.